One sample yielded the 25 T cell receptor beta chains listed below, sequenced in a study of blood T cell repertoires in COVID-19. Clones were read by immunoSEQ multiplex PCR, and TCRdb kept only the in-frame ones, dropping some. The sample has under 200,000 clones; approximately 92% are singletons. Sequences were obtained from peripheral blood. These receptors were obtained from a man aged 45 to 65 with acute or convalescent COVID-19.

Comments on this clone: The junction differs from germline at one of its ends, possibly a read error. CDR3 amino acids: CAISEGLAGPNF. The CDR3 nucleotides are TGTGCCATCAGTGAAGGACTAGCGGGACCTAATTTT. The chain employs TRBV10-3 and TRBJ2-3, with 12 nucleotides matching TRBD2. CDR3 length: 12 residues. The V gene's germline CDR1 is ENHRY and CDR2 SYGVKD.

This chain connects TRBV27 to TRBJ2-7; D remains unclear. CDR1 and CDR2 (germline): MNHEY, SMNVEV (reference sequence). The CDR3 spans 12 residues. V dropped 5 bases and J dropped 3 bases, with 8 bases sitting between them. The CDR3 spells CASSGESYEQYF. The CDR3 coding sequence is TGTGCCAGCAGTGGAGAAAGCTACGAGCAGTACTTC.

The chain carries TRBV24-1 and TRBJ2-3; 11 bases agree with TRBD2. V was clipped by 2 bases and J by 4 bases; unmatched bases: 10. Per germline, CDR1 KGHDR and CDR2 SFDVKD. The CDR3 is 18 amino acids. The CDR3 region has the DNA TGTGCCACCAGTGATTCTCCCTCGGGACTAGCGGTATCAGATACGCAGTATTTT. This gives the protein CATSDSPSGLAVSDTQYF.

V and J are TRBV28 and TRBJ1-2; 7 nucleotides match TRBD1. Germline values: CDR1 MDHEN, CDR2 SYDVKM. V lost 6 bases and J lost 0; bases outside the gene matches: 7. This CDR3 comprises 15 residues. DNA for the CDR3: TGTGCCAGCAGCCTGCGACAGGGCACTAACTATGGCTACACCTTC. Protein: CASSLRQGTNYGYTF.

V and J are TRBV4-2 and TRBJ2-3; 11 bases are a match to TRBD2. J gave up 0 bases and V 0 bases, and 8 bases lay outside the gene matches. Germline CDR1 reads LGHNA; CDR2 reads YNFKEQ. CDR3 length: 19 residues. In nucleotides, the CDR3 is TGTGCCAGCAGCCAAGATTACACTAGCGGGAGATATAGCACAGATACGCAGTATTTT. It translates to CASSQDYTSGRYSTDTQYF.

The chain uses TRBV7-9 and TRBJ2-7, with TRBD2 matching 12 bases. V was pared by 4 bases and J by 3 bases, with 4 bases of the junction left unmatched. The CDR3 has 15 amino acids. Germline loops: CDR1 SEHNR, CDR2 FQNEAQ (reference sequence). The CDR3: CASSSGTSGHYEQYF. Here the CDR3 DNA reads TGTGCCAGCAGCTCCGGGACTAGCGGGCACTACGAGCAGTACTTC. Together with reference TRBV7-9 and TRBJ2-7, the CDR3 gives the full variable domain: DTGVSQNPRHKITKRGQNVTFRCDPISEHNRLYWYRQTLGQGPEFLTYFQNEAQLEKSRLLSDRFSAERPKGSFSTLEIQRTEQGDSAMYLCASSSGTSGHYEQYFGPGTRLTVT.

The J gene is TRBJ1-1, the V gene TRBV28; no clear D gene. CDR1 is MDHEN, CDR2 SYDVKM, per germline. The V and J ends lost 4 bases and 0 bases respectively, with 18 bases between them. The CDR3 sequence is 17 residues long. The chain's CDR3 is CASSSPPRVVMNTEAFF. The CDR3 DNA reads TGTGCCAGCAGTTCGCCTCCGAGGGTAGTGATGAACACTGAAGCTTTCTTT.

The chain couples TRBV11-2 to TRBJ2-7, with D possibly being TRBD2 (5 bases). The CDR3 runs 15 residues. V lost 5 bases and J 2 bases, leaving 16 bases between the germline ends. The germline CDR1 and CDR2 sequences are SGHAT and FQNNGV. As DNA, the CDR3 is TGTGCCAGCAGCCTGCGGAGGACCGACACCTACGAGCAGTACTTC. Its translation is CASSLRRTDTYEQYF.

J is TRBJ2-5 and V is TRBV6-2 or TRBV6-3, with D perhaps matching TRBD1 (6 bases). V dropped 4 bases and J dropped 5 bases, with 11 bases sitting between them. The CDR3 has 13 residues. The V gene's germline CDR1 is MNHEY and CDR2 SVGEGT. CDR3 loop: CASSWTVRETQYF. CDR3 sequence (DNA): TGTGCCAGCAGTTGGACAGTTAGGGAGACCCAGTACTTC.

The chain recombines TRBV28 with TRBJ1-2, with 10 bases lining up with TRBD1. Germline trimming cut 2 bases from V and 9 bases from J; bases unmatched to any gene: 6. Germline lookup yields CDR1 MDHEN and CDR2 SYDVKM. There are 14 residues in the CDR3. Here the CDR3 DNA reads TGTGCCAGCAGTTTAGGAGGACAGGGGGGAAGCTACACCTTC. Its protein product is CASSLGGQGGSYTF.

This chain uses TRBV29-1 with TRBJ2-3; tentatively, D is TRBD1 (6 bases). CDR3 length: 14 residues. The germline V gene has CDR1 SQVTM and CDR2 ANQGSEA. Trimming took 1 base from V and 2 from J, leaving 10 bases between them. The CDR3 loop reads CSVEGRGYTDTQYF. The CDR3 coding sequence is TGCAGCGTTGAAGGCAGGGGCTACACAGATACGCAGTATTTT.

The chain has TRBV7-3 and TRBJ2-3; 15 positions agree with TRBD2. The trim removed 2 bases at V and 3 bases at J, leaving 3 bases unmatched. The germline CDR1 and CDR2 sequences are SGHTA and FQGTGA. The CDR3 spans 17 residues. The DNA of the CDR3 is TGTGCCAGCAGCTTACGGACTAGCGGGAGGGGGACAGATACGCAGTATTTT. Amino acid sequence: CASSLRTSGRGTDTQYF.

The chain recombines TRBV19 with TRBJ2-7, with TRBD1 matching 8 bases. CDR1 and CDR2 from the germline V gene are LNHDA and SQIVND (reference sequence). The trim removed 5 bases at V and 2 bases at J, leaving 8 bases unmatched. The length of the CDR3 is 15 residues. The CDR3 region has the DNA TGTGCCAGTAGTGGCCGGACAGGGCCCCCCTACGAGCAGTACTTC. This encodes CASSGRTGPPYEQYF.

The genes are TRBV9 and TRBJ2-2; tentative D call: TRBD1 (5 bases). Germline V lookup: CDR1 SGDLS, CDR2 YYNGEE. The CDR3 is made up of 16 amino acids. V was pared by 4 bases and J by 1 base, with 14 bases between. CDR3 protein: CASSPRAQENTGELFF. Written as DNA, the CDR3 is TGTGCCAGCAGCCCGAGAGCACAGGAGAACACCGGGGAGCTGTTTTTT.

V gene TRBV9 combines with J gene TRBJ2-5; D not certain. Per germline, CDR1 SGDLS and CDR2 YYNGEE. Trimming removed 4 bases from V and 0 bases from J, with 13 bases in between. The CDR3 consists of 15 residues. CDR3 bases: TGTGCCAGCAGCCCCCTCAGTTTGTACCAAGAGACCCAGTACTTC. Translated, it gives CASSPLSLYQETQYF. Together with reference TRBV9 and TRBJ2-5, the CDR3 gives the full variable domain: DSGVTQTPKHLITATGQRVTLRCSPRSGDLSVYWYQQSLDQGLQFLIQYYNGEERAKGNILERFSAQQFPDLHSELNLSSLELGDSALYFCASSPLSLYQETQYFGPGTRLLVL.

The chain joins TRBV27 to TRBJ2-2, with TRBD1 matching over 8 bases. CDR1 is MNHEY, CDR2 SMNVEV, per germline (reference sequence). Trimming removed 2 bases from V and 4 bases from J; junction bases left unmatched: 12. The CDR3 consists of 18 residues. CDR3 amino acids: CASSLTVYQGAATGELFF. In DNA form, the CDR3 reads TGTGCCAGCAGTTTAACCGTCTATCAGGGGGCGGCCACCGGGGAGCTGTTTTTT.

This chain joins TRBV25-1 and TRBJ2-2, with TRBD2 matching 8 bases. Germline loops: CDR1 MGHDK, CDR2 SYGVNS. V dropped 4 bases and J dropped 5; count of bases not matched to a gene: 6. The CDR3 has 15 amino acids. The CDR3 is CASSGGLVRTGELFF. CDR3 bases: TGTGCCAGCAGTGGGGGACTAGTGAGAACCGGGGAGCTGTTTTTT.

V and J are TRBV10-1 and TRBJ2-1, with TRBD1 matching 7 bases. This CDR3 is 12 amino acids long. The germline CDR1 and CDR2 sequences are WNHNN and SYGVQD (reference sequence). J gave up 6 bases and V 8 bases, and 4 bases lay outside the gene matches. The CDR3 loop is CASGTEPNEQFF. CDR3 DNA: TGCGCCAGCGGGACAGAACCCAATGAGCAGTTCTTC.

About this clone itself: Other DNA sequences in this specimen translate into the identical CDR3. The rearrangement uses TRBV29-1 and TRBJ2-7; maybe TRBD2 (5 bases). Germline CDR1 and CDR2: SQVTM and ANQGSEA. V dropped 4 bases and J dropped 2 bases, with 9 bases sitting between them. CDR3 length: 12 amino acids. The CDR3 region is CSVGTGTYEQYF. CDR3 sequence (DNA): TGCAGCGTTGGGACGGGAACCTACGAGCAGTACTTC.

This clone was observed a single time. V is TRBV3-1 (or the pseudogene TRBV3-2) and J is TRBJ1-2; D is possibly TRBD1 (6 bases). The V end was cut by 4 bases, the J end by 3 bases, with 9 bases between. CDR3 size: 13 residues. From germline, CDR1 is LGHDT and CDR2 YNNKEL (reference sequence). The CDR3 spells CASSPGVYYGYTF. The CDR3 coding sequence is TGTGCCAGCAGCCCAGGGGTATACTATGGCTACACCTTC.

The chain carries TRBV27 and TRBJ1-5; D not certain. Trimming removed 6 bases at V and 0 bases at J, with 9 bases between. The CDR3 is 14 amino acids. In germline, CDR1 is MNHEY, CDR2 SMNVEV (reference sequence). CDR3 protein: CASRSVNSNQPQHF. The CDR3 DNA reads TGTGCCAGCAGATCAGTTAATAGCAATCAGCCCCAGCATTTT.

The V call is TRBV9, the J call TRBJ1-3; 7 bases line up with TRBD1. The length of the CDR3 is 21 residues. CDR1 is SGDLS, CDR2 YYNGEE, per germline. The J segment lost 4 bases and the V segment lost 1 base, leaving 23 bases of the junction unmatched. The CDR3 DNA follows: TGTGCCAGCAGCGTAAGCAGTAATAGGGACACTTACCGACAGGGCGGAAACACCATATATTTT. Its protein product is CASSVSSNRDTYRQGGNTIYF.

Written as DNA, the CDR3 is TGTGCCAGCAGCTACCGGGACCAAGAGACCCAGTACTTC. It yields the protein CASSYRDQETQYF. This chain joins TRBV3-1 (or the pseudogene TRBV3-2) and TRBJ2-5; D not certain. Germline V gene lookup returns CDR1 LGHDT and CDR2 YNNKEL (reference sequence). V was clipped by 5 bases and J by 0 bases, with 7 bases between them. The CDR3 has 13 amino acids.

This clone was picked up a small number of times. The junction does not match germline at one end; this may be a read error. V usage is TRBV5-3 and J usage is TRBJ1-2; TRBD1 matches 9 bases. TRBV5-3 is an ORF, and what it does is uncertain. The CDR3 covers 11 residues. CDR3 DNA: TGTGCCAGAAGCTTCCGGACAGGGGCCTCCTTC. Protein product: CARSFRTGASF.

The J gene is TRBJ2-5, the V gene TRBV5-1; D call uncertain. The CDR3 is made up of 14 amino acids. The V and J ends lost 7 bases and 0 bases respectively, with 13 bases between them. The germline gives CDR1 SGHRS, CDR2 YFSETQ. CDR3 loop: CASGTEEYQETQYF. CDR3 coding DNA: TGCGCCAGCGGAACAGAAGAGTACCAAGAGACCCAGTACTTC.